These 3 T cell receptor beta chains came from one sample sequenced in a study of T cell responses to AZD1222 COVID-19 vaccine. Repertoires were generated with immunoSEQ multiplex PCR, while TCRdb's copy carries only in-frame clones and drops some. Seen here are about 200,000 clones, roughly 92% observed once, and the top ten hold about 1%. The specimen comprised peripheral blood, sampled 28 days after the second AZD1222 dose. These receptors originate from an adult who received the AZD1222 COVID-19 vaccine.

V usage is TRBV25-1 and J usage is TRBJ2-7; the match to TRBD1 covers 8 bases. J lost 5 bases, V lost 8 bases, and 8 bases had no gene match. Germline V gene sequence: CDR1 MGHDK, CDR2 SYGVNS. The CDR3 has 13 amino acids. The CDR3 spells CASLPTDRDEQYF. The CDR3 coding sequence is TGTGCCAGCCTTCCCACGGACAGGGACGAGCAGTACTTC.

The chain carries TRBV6-5 and TRBJ1-2; D is unclear. Germline loops: CDR1 MNHEY, CDR2 SVGAGI. This CDR3 region has 14 residues. V was cut by 6 bases and J by 5 bases, with 16 bases left in between. CDR3 in amino acids: CASRTGNQGYGYTF. As DNA, the CDR3 is TGTGCCAGCAGGACCGGGAACCAAGGGTATGGCTACACCTTC.

The chain links TRBV3-1 (or the pseudogene TRBV3-2) to TRBJ1-2; TRBD1 matches at 8 bases. J lost 8 bases, V lost 4 bases, and 6 bases had no gene match. Germline lookup yields CDR1 LGHDT and CDR2 YNNKEL (reference sequence). This CDR3 is built from 13 residues. In DNA form, the CDR3 reads TGTGCCAGCAGCCTGGAACAGGGGGTCGGCTACACCTTC. Translating gives CASSLEQGVGYTF.